Each of the 15 T cell receptor beta chains below was sequenced from the same sample in a study of cytomegalovirus exposure and HLA in healthy donors (dated by TCRdb to about 2017). Library creation used the immunoSEQ multiplex PCR assay. For the multiplex PCR, a mixture combining 60 forward primers for TCR Vbeta segments and 13 reverse primers for TCR Jbeta segments was used. TCRdb limited this immuneACCESS table to in-frame rearrangements with V and J called. A share of clones is missing; checked studies link under half to unresolved V genes, and the rest is unexplained. In this sample the table shows 84,000 or so clones, approximately 80% of which occur a single time. The ten largest clones capture 10% to 15% of the sample. Sequencing was carried out using PBMCs. All receptors derive from a human donor in good health.

The V and J genes are TRBV19 and TRBJ1-2; D call uncertain. The germline V gene encodes CDR1 LNHDA and CDR2 SQIVND (reference sequence). CDR3 length: 15 residues. Trimming took off 5 bases at V and 0 bases at J, with 13 bases between the two ends. The CDR3 reads CASSYGAGSNYGYTF. In DNA form, the CDR3 reads TGTGCCAGTAGTTATGGAGCCGGTTCTAACTATGGCTACACCTTC.

J is TRBJ2-5 and V is TRBV29-1; D is possibly TRBD1 (5 bases). Germline values: CDR1 SQVTM, CDR2 ANQGSEA. V was clipped by 3 bases and J by 5 bases, with 13 bases between them. CDR3 length equals 13 residues. This chain's CDR3 is CSVDGPGLETQYF. In nucleotides, the CDR3 is TGCAGCGTTGACGGTCCAGGGCTTGAGACCCAGTACTTC.

The gene calls are TRBV7-9 and TRBJ2-2, with D tentatively TRBD2 (5 bases). Germline CDR1 reads SEHNR; CDR2 reads FQNEAQ (reference sequence). The CDR3 sequence is 13 residues long. The V and J ends lost 5 bases and 6 bases respectively, with 10 bases between them. CDR3 sequence (DNA): TGTGCCAGCAGCCATGACTATGCCGGGGAGCTGTTTTTT. Residues: CASSHDYAGELFF.

V is TRBV4-3 and J is TRBJ2-3; no reliable D call. Germline V CDR1 and CDR2: LGHNA, YSLEER. This CDR3 contains 13 residues. V was cut by 0 bases and J by 8 bases, with 9 bases left in between. The CDR3 sequence is CASSQESLGTQYF. CDR3 nucleotides: TGCGCCAGCAGCCAAGAGTCCCTCGGTACGCAGTATTTT.

The rearrangement links TRBV5-1 to TRBJ2-7; D possibly corresponds to TRBD1 (6 bases). Germline lookup yields CDR1 SGHRS and CDR2 YFSETQ. This CDR3 spans 15 amino acids. Trimming shortened V by 0 bases and J by 2 bases, and 12 bases separated the two germline ends. CDR3 coding DNA: TGCGCCAGCAGCTTGGGGGACACCAACACCTACGAGCAGTACTTC. Translating gives CASSLGDTNTYEQYF.

The chain joins TRBV9 to TRBJ2-5; 7 positions agree with TRBD2. The V and J ends lost 3 bases and 0 bases, in that order; junction bases with no gene match: 5. This CDR3 spans 15 amino acids. Germline lookup yields CDR1 SGDLS and CDR2 YYNGEE. The CDR3 DNA reads TGTGCCAGCAGCGCGGGAGGTGGACACCAAGAGACCCAGTACTTC. It translates to CASSAGGGHQETQYF. The variable domain in full, completed from reference TRBV9 and TRBJ2-5, reads DSGVTQTPKHLITATGQRVTLRCSPRSGDLSVYWYQQSLDQGLQFLIQYYNGEERAKGNILERFSAQQFPDLHSELNLSSLELGDSALYFCASSAGGGHQETQYFGPGTRLLVL.

The CDR3 spells CASSRDRRDTQYF. The DNA for the CDR3 is TGTGCCAGCAGCCGTGACAGGAGGGATACGCAGTATTTT. The chain has TRBV5-6 and TRBJ2-3; TRBD1 is a possible D gene (6 bases). CDR3 length: 13 amino acids. CDR1 and CDR2 (germline): SGHDT, YYEEEE. V gave up 4 bases and J gave up 6 bases, with 12 bases separating them.

The CDR3 loop is CASVEDRVVTDTQYF. The DNA for the CDR3 is TGTGCCAGCGTGGAAGACAGGGTAGTCACAGATACGCAGTATTTT. The chain uses TRBV6-6 and TRBJ2-3; 7 nucleotides align to TRBD1. CDR1 is MNHNY, CDR2 SVGAGI, per germline (reference sequence). This CDR3 spans 15 amino acids. V lost 8 bases to trimming and J lost 2 bases; unmatched junction nucleotides: 10.

The chain has TRBV30 and TRBJ1-5; no firm D call. Germline-derived CDR1 and CDR2 are GTSNPN and SVGIG (reference sequence). V gave up 4 bases and J gave up 0 bases, with 13 bases separating them. The CDR3 has 15 amino acids. Here the CDR3 DNA reads TGTGCCTGGATGGCGGCACTGATTAGCAATCAGCCCCAGCATTTT. Translating gives CAWMAALISNQPQHF.

The genes are TRBV9 and TRBJ2-7; D is possibly TRBD2 (6 bases). The CDR3 is 15 amino acids. With 0 bases removed from V and 2 bases from J, the gap between germline ends came to 12 bases. Looked up from germline, CDR1 is SGDLS and CDR2 is YYNGEE. CDR3 coding DNA: TGTGCCAGCAGCGTAGAGGACTACCCAACCTACGAGCAGTACTTC. This translates into CASSVEDYPTYEQYF.

This clone was picked up a small number of times. This sequence joins TRBV5-1 and TRBJ1-2; D gene uncertain. The V gene's germline CDR1 is SGHRS and CDR2 YFSETQ. Trimming removed 4 bases at V and 4 bases at J, with 11 bases between. The CDR3 is made up of 13 amino acids. CDR3 nucleotides: TGCGCCAGCAGCATTGAGGGAGGCTATGGCTACACCTTC. Translating gives CASSIEGGYGYTF.

The chain is built from TRBV19 and TRBJ1-5; tentative D call: TRBD1 (5 bases). V was pared by 8 bases and J by 10 bases, with 15 bases between. This CDR3 region has 12 residues. The V gene's germline CDR1 is LNHDA and CDR2 SQIVND (reference sequence). The CDR3 DNA follows: TGTGCCAGTGCGACAGCCCGTCATCCCCAGCATTTT. Amino acids: CASATARHPQHF.

The rearrangement joins TRBV27 to TRBJ1-2; D possibly corresponds to TRBD1 (5 bases). There are 11 residues in the CDR3. Germline values: CDR1 MNHEY, CDR2 SMNVEV (reference sequence). Trimming stripped 7 bases from V and 4 bases from J, with 7 bases between. CDR3 region: CASTGGYGYTF. The CDR3 coding sequence is TGTGCCAGCACGGGGGGCTATGGCTACACCTTC.

The chain combines TRBV6-1 with TRBJ1-2; 7 positions match TRBD1. The CDR3 sequence is 14 residues long. Germline V gene data show CDR1 as MNHNS and CDR2 as SASEGT. J gave up 4 bases and V 5 bases, and 7 bases lay outside the gene matches. CDR3 in amino acids: CASSRDSGGYGYTF. For the CDR3, the DNA is TGTGCCAGCAGTCGGGACAGCGGGGGCTATGGCTACACCTTC.

This clone came up once. Written as DNA, the CDR3 is TGTGCCAGCAGCTTAGGTCGACTAGGGGATGGCAATCAGCCCCAGCATTTT. Translating gives CASSLGRLGDGNQPQHF. The rearrangement joins TRBV7-9 to TRBJ1-5; TRBD1 might be the D (5 bases). The CDR3 runs 17 residues. Between the trimmed V and J ends, which lost 1 base and 2 bases, there was a span of 15 bases. Germline V lookup: CDR1 SEHNR, CDR2 FQNEAQ (reference sequence).